This section outlines one TCR beta chain sequence together with its context. This sample is drawn from a study of shared clonotypes between healthy human individuals. At the level of the study: CD4 naive cells filled three plates per donor, CD4 memory three, CD8 naive two and CD8 memory one.

Deletions cut 3 bases from V and 6 bases from J, with 11 bases between. The CDR3 has 14 residues. Germline V gene data show CDR1 as SNHLY and CDR2 as FYNNEI. Sorted-subset replicate PCRs used about 200 ng DNA, approximately 33,000 T cell genomes. In the authors' methods: As immunoSEQ supplied junction-only sequences (without quality scores), filtering differed. Data came from immunoSEQ multiplex PCR; TCRdb stores just in-frame clones and leaves some out. V and J calls and clone size follow that table, whereas D and trimming were derived from the DNA. The sample consists of 2.5 million or so clones, around nine tenths of them appearing once. Study donors comprised healthy, HIV-negative adults devoid of recent acute infection or vaccination.

The sample comprised naive CD4+ T cells sorted from blood. This sample's subset: CD45RA+ positively selected. The chain combines TRBV2 with TRBJ2-2, with D possibly matching TRBD1 (5 bases). The clonotype originates from a man aged 18 to 35 in good health. CDR3 coding DNA: TGTGCCAGCAGTGATCAGGGATACGCCGGGGAGCTGTTTTTT. Amino acids: CASSDQGYAGELFF.